These T cell receptor beta chains were read from a single sample in a study of T cell responses to AZD1222 COVID-19 vaccine. Sequencing was performed with immunoSEQ multiplex PCR; in TCRdb, only in-frame clones are kept and a portion is missing. The data show 80,000 to 100,000 clones, with roughly nine tenths seen just once and about 2.4% held by the top ten. The sample here was peripheral blood, taken 28 days after the second AZD1222 dose. These TCRs come from an adult who received the AZD1222 COVID-19 vaccine. CDR3s leave out the opening cysteine and the closing phenylalanine or tryptophan. Fields, in order: J gene, V gene, CDR3 protein.

>TRBJ2-2|TRBV9
ASSGGVNTGELF
>TRBJ2-1|TRBV4-1
ASSQDWAGGSYNEQF
>TRBJ1-1|TRBV5-1
ASSFVQGETEAF
>TRBJ2-3|TRBV18
ASSQPGQSTDTQY
>TRBJ1-2|TRBV19
ASSSAGQGARGYT
>TRBJ2-5|TRBV3-1/TRBV3-2
ASSQIAFEETQY
>TRBJ2-6|TRBV9
ASTASPLMGSGANVLT
>TRBJ2-5|TRBV27
ASSNRVPQPPQETQY
>TRBJ1-1|TRBV2
ASVLEAGENTEAF
>TRBJ1-1|TRBV18
ASSPGARFEAF
>TRBJ1-5|TRBV2
ASRGDGQNLGQPQH
>TRBJ2-5|TRBV7-9
ASSPHGLDVETQY
>TRBJ2-2|TRBV30
AWSRGQNTGELF
>TRBJ2-4|TRBV7-8
ASSLFSGDKNIQY
>TRBJ2-2|TRBV9
ASSVVGQTGELF
>TRBJ2-1|TRBV5-6
ASSMTLAGGEQF
>TRBJ2-3|TRBV6-1
ASSDRGTGYTDTQY
>TRBJ2-5|TRBV30
AWSPGTSGGETQY
>TRBJ2-4|TRBV6-1
ASSEGESGVNIQY
>TRBJ1-6|TRBV20-1
SASDREFAPLH
>TRBJ2-5|TRBV3-1/TRBV3-2
ASSQGQGDQETQY
>TRBJ2-7|TRBV5-5
ASTPRRTHNYEQY
>TRBJ1-1|TRBV11-2
ASSLAATSNTEAF
>TRBJ1-1|TRBV28
ASSTTGNGNTEAF
>TRBJ1-1|TRBV6-1
ASSEAGRGPEAF
>TRBJ2-2|TRBV27
ASSPGLAGTGELF